The 2 T cell receptor beta chains below were found in one sample sequenced in a study of monozygotic twins with inflammatory bowel disease. After re-calling the 5' RACE reads, TCRdb lists one entry per CDR3 protein, DNA absent. This repertoire includes 400,000 to 500,000 distinct CDR3 sequences. Material for sequencing was blood. The receptor source for this set is a human donor with ulcerative colitis or Crohn's disease, or a healthy co-twin of an affected twin (not recorded which).

This chain joins TRBV5-1 and TRBJ2-1; TCRdb reports TRBD2, a call that lacks DNA to check it against. This CDR3 spans 15 amino acids. Germline V lookup: CDR1 SGHRS, CDR2 YFSETQ. The CDR3 loop reads CASSWTSSNYNEQFF.

This chain uses TRBV20-1 with TRBJ1-5; TCRdb returns TRBD1, unconfirmable since there is no DNA. The CDR3 covers 13 residues. In germline, CDR1 is DFQATT, CDR2 SNEGSKA (reference sequence). CDR3 loop: CSAPGQGHQPQHF.